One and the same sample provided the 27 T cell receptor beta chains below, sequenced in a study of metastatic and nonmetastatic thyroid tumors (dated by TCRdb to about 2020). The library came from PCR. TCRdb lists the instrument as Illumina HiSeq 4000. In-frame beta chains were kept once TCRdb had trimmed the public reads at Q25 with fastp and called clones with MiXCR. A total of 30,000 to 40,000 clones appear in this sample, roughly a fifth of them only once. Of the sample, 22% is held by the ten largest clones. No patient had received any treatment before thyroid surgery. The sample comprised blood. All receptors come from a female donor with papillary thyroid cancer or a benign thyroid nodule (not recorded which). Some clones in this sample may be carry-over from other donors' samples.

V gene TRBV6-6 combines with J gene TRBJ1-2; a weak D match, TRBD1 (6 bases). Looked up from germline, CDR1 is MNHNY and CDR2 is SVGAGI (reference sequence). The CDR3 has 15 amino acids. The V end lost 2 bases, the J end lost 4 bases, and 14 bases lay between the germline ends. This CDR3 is CASSYGTGNTYGYTF. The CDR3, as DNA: TGTGCCAGCAGTTACGGAACAGGGAATACCTATGGCTACACCTTC.

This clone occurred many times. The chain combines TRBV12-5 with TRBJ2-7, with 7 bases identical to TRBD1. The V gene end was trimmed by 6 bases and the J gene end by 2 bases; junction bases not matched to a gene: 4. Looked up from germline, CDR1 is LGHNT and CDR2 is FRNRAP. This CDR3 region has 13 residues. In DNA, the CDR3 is TGTGCTAGTGGCCGCCAGGGGGCCTACGAGCAGTACTTC. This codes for CASGRQGAYEQYF.

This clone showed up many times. In nucleotides, the CDR3 is TGTGCCAGCAGCCCCGGGGAGACCTACACAGATACGCAGTATTTT. It is translated as CASSPGETYTDTQYF. The genes are TRBV5-4 and TRBJ2-3, with a weak D call TRBD2 (5 bases). Germline V CDR1 and CDR2: SGHNT, YYREEE (reference sequence). The ends were cut back, 4 bases at V and 2 bases at J, with 14 bases in the middle. CDR3 size: 15 residues.

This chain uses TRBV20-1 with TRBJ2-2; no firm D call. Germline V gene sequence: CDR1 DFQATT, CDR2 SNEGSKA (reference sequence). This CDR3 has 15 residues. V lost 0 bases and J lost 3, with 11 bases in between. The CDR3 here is CSARDGIADTGELFF. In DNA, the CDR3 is TGCAGTGCTAGAGATGGAATAGCTGACACCGGGGAGCTGTTTTTT.

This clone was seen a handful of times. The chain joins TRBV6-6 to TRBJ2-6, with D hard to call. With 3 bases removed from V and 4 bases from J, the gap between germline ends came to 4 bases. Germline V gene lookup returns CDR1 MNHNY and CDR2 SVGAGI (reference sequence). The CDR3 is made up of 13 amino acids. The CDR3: CASSYLGANVLTF. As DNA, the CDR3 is TGTGCCAGCAGTTATCTCGGGGCCAACGTCCTGACTTTC.

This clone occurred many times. As DNA, the CDR3 is TGTGCCAGTAGGCCGTCTAGCGGGCTAACCTACAATGAGCAGTTCTTC. This sequence encodes CASRPSSGLTYNEQFF. J is TRBJ2-1 and V is TRBV19, with 8 positions matching TRBD2. The CDR3 is 16 amino acids. The germline CDR1 and CDR2 sequences are LNHDA and SQIVND (reference sequence). Germline trimming cut 6 bases from V and 2 bases from J; bases unmatched to any gene: 9.

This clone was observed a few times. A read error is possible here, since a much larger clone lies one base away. DNA of the CDR3: TGTGCCAACAGCGGCCCACTACGAGGGGGGCTGGAGACCCAGTACTTC. Translation: CANSGPLRGGLETQYF. The chain carries TRBV2 and TRBJ2-5, with D perhaps being TRBD1 or TRBD2 (6 bases each). Trimming pared 10 bases from V and 5 bases from J, leaving 26 bases between. The CDR3 runs 16 residues. From germline, CDR1 is SNHLY and CDR2 FYNNEI.

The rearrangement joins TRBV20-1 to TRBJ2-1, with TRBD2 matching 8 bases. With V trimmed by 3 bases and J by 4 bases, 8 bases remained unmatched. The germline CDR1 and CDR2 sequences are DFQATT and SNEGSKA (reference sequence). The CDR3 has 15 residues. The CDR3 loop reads CSARSSGGTYNEQFF. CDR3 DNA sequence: TGCAGTGCTAGGTCGAGCGGGGGAACGTACAATGAGCAGTTCTTC.

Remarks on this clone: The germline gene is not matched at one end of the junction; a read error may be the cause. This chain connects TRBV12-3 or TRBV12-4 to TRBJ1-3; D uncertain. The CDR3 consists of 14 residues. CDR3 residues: CAGSLAHQGNTIYF. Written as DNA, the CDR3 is TGTGCCGGCAGTTTAGCGCATCAGGGAAACACCATATATTTT.

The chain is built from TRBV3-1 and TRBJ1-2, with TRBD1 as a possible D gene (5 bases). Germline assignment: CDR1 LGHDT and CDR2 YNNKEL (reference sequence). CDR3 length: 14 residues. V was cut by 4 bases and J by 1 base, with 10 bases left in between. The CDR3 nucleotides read TGTGCCAGCAGCCTCTCAGGGTGTAACTATGGCTACACCTTC. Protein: CASSLSGCNYGYTF. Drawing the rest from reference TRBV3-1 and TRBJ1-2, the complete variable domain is DTAVSQTPKYLVTQMGNDKSIKCEQNLGHDTMYWYKQDSKKFLKIMFSYNNKELIINETVPNRFSPKSPDKAHLNLHINSLELGDSAVYFCASSLSGCNYGYTFGSGTRLTVV.

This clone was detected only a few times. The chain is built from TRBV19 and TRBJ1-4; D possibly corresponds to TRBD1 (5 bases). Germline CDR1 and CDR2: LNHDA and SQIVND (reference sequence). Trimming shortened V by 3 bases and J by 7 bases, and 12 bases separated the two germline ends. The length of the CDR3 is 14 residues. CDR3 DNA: TGTGCCAGTAGTATGTCGGGGAGGGGTGAAAAACTGTTTTTT. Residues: CASSMSGRGEKLFF.

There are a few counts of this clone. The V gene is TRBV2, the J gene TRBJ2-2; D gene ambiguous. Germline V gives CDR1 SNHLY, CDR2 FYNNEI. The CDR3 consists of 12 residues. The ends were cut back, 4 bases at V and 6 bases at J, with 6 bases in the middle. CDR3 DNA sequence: TGTGCCAGCAGTGTTGACGCCGGGGAGCTGTTTTTT. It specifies CASSVDAGELFF.

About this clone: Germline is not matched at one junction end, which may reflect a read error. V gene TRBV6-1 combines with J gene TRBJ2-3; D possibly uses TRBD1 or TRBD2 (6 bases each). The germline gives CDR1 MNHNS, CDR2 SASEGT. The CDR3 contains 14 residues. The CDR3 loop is CATRDMGTGDTHYF. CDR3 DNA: TGTGCCACCAGGGACATGGGGACGGGAGATACGCATTATTTT.

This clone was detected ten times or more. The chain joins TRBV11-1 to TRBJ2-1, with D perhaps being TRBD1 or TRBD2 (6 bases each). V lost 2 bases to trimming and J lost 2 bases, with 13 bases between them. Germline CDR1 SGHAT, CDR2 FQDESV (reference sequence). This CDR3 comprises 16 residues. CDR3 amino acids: CASSLRAGEAYNEQFF. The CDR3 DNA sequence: TGTGCCAGCAGCTTAAGGGCAGGGGAGGCCTACAATGAGCAGTTCTTC. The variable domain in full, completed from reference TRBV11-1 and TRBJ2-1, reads EAEVAQSPRYKITEKSQAVAFWCDPISGHATLYWYRQILGQGPELLVQFQDESVVDDSQLPKDRFSAERLKGVDSTLKIQPAELGDSAMYLCASSLRAGEAYNEQFFGPGTRLTVL.

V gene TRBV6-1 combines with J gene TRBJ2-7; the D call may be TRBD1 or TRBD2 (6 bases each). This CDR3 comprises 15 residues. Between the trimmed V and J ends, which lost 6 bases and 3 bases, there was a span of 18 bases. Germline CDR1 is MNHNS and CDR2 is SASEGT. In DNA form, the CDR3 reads TGTGCCAGCAGGAAGGGGGGTAGCGTCCGCTACGAGCAGTACTTC. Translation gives CASRKGGSVRYEQYF.

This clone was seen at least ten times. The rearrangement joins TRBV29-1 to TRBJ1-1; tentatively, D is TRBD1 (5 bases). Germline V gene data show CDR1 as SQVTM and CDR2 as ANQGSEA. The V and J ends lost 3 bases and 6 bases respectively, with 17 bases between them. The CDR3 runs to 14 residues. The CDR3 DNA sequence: TGCAGCGTTGAGGGGCTGGACTGGTCTTCTGAAGCTTTCTTT. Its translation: CSVEGLDWSSEAFF.

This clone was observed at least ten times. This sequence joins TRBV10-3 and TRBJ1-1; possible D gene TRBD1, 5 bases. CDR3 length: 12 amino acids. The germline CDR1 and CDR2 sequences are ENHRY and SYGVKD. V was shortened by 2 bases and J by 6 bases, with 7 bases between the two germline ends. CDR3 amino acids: CAISEAGPEAFF. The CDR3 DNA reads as TGTGCCATCAGTGAGGCAGGGCCTGAAGCTTTCTTT.

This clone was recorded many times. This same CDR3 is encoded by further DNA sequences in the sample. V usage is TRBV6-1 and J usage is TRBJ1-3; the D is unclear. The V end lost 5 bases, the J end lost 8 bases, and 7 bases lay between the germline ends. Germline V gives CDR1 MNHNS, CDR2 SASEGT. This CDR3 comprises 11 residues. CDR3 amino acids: CASSFGDTIYF. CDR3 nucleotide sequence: TGTGCCAGCAGTTTCGGAGACACCATATATTTT.

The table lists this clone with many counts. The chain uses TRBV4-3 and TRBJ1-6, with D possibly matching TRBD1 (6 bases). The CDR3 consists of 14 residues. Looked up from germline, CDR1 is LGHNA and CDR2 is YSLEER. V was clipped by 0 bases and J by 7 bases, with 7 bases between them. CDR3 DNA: TGCGCCAGCAGCCAAGAACAGGGAAATTCACCCCTCCACTTT. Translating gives CASSQEQGNSPLHF.

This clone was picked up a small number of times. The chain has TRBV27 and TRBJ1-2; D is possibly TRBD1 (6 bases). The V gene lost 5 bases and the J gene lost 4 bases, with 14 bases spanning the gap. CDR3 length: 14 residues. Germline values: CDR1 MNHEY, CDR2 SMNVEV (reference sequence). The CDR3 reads CASSPPSGVYGYTF. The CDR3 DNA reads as TGTGCCAGCAGTCCCCCCTCAGGGGTCTATGGCTACACCTTC.

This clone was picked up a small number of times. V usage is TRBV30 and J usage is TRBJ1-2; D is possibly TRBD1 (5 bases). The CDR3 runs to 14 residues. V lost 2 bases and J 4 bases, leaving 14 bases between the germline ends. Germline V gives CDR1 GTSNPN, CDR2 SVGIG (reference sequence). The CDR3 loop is CAWSMGVDSYGYTF. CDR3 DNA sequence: TGTGCCTGGAGTATGGGGGTTGACAGCTATGGCTACACCTTC.

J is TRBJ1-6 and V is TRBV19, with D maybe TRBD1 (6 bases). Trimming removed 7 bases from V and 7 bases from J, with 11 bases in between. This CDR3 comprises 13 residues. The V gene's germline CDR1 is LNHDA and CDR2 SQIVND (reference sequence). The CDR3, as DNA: TGTGCCAGTAAGGACAGTTCGAATTCACCCCTCCACTTT. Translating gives CASKDSSNSPLHF.

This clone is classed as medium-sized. The CDR3 loop is CASRDRAGNTIYF. The CDR3, as DNA: TGTGCCAGCAGAGACAGGGCTGGAAACACCATATATTTT. The chain links TRBV6-1 to TRBJ1-3; TRBD1 agrees at 7 bases. CDR3 length equals 13 residues. Germline lookup yields CDR1 MNHNS and CDR2 SASEGT. The junction had 1 base not matched to a gene; V was cut back by 6 bases and J by 2 bases.

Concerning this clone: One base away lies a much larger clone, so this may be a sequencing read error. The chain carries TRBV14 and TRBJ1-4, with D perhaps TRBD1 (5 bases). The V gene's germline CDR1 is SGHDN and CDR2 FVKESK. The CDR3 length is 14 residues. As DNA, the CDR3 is TGTGCCAGCAGTCCGGGGGTCTCTAATGAAATACTGTTTTTT. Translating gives CASSPGVSNEILFF. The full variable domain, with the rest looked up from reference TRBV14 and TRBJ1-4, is EAGVTQFPSHSVIEKGQTVTLRCDPISGHDNLYWYRRVMGKEIKFLLHFVKESKQDESGMPNNRFLAERTGGTYSTLKVQPAELEDSGVYFCASSPGVSNEILFFGSGTQLSVL.

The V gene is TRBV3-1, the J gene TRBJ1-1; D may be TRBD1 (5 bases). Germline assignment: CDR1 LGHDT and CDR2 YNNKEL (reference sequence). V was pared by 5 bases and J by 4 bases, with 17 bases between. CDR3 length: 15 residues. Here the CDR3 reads CASSEVPPGSTEAFF. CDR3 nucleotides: TGTGCCAGCAGCGAGGTACCCCCAGGGAGCACTGAAGCTTTCTTT.

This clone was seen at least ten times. CDR3 loop: CASRLTGGAEKLFF. CDR3 nucleotide sequence: TGTGCCAGCAGATTAACAGGGGGCGCGGAAAAACTGTTTTTT. The chain couples TRBV12-3 or TRBV12-4 to TRBJ1-4; TRBD1 matches at 9 bases. V trimming: 6 bases; J trimming: 8 bases; junction bases outside the gene matches: 7. CDR3 length: 14 amino acids.

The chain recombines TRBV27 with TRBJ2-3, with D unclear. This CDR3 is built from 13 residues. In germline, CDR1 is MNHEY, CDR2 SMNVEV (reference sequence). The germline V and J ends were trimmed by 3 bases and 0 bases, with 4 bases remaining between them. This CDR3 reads CASSFYSTDTQYF. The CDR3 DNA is TGTGCCAGCAGTTTCTACAGCACAGATACGCAGTATTTT.